This entry describes one TCR beta chain. This CDR3 has 16 amino acids. V lost 2 bases and J 2 bases, leaving 12 bases between the germline ends. Germline V gene lookup returns CDR1 MNHNS and CDR2 SASEGT. This sample was included in a study of blood T cell repertoires in COVID-19. Method: immunoSEQ multiplex PCR; TCRdb's copy keeps in-frame clones and lacks some. The sample consists of more than 130,000 clones, around nine tenths of them appearing once. Sample: peripheral blood. The clonotype originates from a man aged 45-65 years with active or convalescent COVID-19. The V call is TRBV6-1, the J call TRBJ1-4; D is undetermined. CDR3 sequence: CASSEQREATNEKLFF. The DNA of the CDR3 is TGTGCCAGCAGTGAACAGAGGGAGGCTACTAATGAAAAACTGTTTTTT.